A single sample gave rise to the 18 T cell receptor beta chains below, sequenced in a study of CD8 T cells in ankylosing spondylitis. MiXCR, run by TCRdb on the 5' RACE reads, gives a single entry per CDR3 protein. The data show some 140,000 distinct CDR3 sequences, roughly 7.7% seen once. Sequenced sample: synovial fluid, either unsorted or a sorted T cell fraction (not recorded which). The origin of the receptors is a male donor with ankylosing spondylitis.

This clonotype was detected ten times or more. The chain combines TRBV6-5 with TRBJ1-1; D remains unclear. From germline, CDR1 is MNHEY and CDR2 SVGAGI. This CDR3 contains 15 residues. Between the trimmed V and J ends, which lost 0 bases and 1 base, there was a span of 9 bases. Written as DNA, the CDR3 is TGTGCCAGCAGTTACTCGGTACTCCCGAACACTGAAGCTTTCTTT. Protein: CASSYSVLPNTEAFF.

This chain connects TRBV28 to TRBJ2-2, with D hard to call. The germline gives CDR1 MDHEN, CDR2 SYDVKM. CDR3 length equals 15 residues. V lost 6 bases, J lost 5 bases, and 16 bases lay in between. CDR3 region: CASRSFRVFTGELFF. CDR3 nucleotide sequence: TGTGCCAGCAGATCCTTCAGAGTCTTTACCGGGGAGCTGTTTTTT.

This clonotype has only a few counts. The chain is built from TRBV6-2 or TRBV6-3 and TRBJ2-4; 7 bases are shared with TRBD1. The germline V gene encodes CDR1 MNHEY and CDR2 SVGEGT. CDR3 length: 13 residues. J was trimmed by 3 bases and V by 4 bases; bases with no gene match: 0. The CDR3 DNA follows: TGTGCCAGCAGTTGGGACAGCAAAAACATTCAGTACTTC. This codes for CASSWDSKNIQYF.

This clonotype was found many times. The J gene is TRBJ2-5, the V gene TRBV20-1; no reliable D call. Per the germline V gene, CDR1 is DFQATT and CDR2 is SNEGSKA (reference sequence). This CDR3 region has 13 residues. Trimming took 1 base from V and 5 from J, leaving 11 bases between them. The CDR3 DNA sequence: TGCAGTGCTAGAGTGCTGGGTTCGGAGACCCAGTACTTC. The encoded protein is CSARVLGSETQYF.

This clonotype was picked up many times. The chain has TRBV7-8 and TRBJ2-1; D is unresolved. CDR3 length equals 13 residues. Germline V gene data show CDR1 as SGHVS and CDR2 as FQNEAQ. V was trimmed by 3 bases and J by 2 bases, leaving 5 bases between them. The CDR3 sequence is CASSFGAYNEQFF. In DNA form, the CDR3 reads TGTGCCAGCAGCTTTGGGGCCTACAATGAGCAGTTCTTC.

As concerns this clonotype: Germline and junction disagree at one end, which may indicate a read error. V and J are TRBV27 and TRBJ2-7; perhaps TRBD1 as D (5 bases). Per germline, CDR1 MNHEY and CDR2 SMNVEV (reference sequence). This CDR3 region has 13 residues. This chain's CDR3 is CASKAGRSYKQYF. The CDR3 coding sequence is TGTGCCAGCAAGGCAGGGCGATCCTACAAGCAGTACTTC.

Ten or more counts support this clonotype. The chain employs TRBV7-2 and TRBJ1-2; 7 nucleotides align to TRBD1. CDR1 and CDR2 from the germline V gene are SGHTA and FQGNSA. After removal of 6 bases from V and 4 bases from J, the junction contained 5 bases not matched to a gene. This CDR3 region has 13 residues. Written as DNA, the CDR3 is TGTGCCAGCAGACAGGGGATGGGCTATGGCTACACCTTC. Protein sequence: CASRQGMGYGYTF.

At least ten counts were recorded for this clonotype. The V call is TRBV5-1, the J call TRBJ2-2, with 12 bases matching TRBD2. Trimming took 3 bases from V and 6 from J; bases not matched to a gene: 3. The CDR3 has 15 residues. Germline V gene sequence: CDR1 SGHRS, CDR2 YFSETQ. The CDR3 spells CASSSTSGRPGELFF. The CDR3 nucleotides read TGCGCCAGCAGCTCTACTAGCGGGAGGCCCGGGGAGCTGTTTTTT.

This clonotype has at least ten counts. The J gene is TRBJ2-3, the V gene TRBV20-1, with 10 nucleotides matching TRBD2. J gave up 5 bases and V 5 bases, and 25 bases lay outside the gene matches. The germline CDR1 and CDR2 sequences are DFQATT and SNEGSKA (reference sequence). The CDR3 consists of 20 residues. The CDR3 bases are TGCAGTGCTGGCGACTGGACCCCCTTGGCCAGCGGGGGGGAGGAAGATACGCAGTATTTT. Translation gives CSAGDWTPLASGGEEDTQYF.

There are many counts of this clonotype. The chain joins TRBV20-1 to TRBJ2-7, with TRBD2 matching over 7 bases. Germline CDR1 reads DFQATT; CDR2 reads SNEGSKA (reference sequence). V gave up 2 bases and J gave up 6 bases; unmatched junction bases: 7. The CDR3 extends over 13 amino acids. The DNA of the CDR3 is TGCAGTGCTAGACCTCGAAGGGAGGGCGAGCAGTACTTC. Protein product: CSARPRREGEQYF.

This clonotype was observed many times. This chain joins TRBV7-9 and TRBJ1-1; 9 bases match TRBD1. The CDR3 spans 14 residues. Germline V gene sequence: CDR1 SEHNR, CDR2 FQNEAQ (reference sequence). Unmatched junction bases numbered 7, after V lost 4 bases and J lost 7 bases. The CDR3 region has the DNA TGTGCCAGCAGCTCCGACAGGGGGTATTTTGAAGCTTTCTTT. Its protein is CASSSDRGYFEAFF.

On this clonotype: A much more abundant neighbour one base away suggests this may be a read error. The chain uses TRBV29-1 and TRBJ1-1; 8 bases map to TRBD1. CDR1 and CDR2 (germline): SQVTM, ANQGSEA. The junction had 6 bases not matched to a gene; V was cut back by 6 bases and J by 9 bases. The CDR3 has 11 amino acids. The CDR3 sequence: CSVLRQGKAFF. The CDR3 DNA follows: TGCAGCGTCCTGAGACAGGGGAAAGCTTTCTTT. Full variable domain (remainder filled in from reference TRBV29-1 and TRBJ1-1): SAVISQKPSRDICQRGTSLTIQCQVDSQVTMMFWYRQQPGQSLTLIATANQGSEATYESGFVIDKFPISRPNLTFSTLTVSNMSPEDSSIYLCSVLRQGKAFFGQGTRLTVV.

The gene calls are TRBV3-1 and TRBJ2-2; possibly TRBD2 for D (6 bases). Trimming shortened V by 2 bases and J by 6 bases, and 10 bases separated the two germline ends. CDR1 is LGHDT, CDR2 YNNKEL, per germline (reference sequence). The CDR3 length is 14 residues. The CDR3 region has the DNA TGTGCCAGCAGCCAATGGGGGGAGGCCGGGGAGCTGTTTTTT. Its translation: CASSQWGEAGELFF. Using reference TRBV3-1 and TRBJ2-2 for the parts outside the CDR3, the full variable domain is DTAVSQTPKYLVTQMGNDKSIKCEQNLGHDTMYWYKQDSKKFLKIMFSYNNKELIINETVPNRFSPKSPDKAHLNLHINSLELGDSAVYFCASSQWGEAGELFFGEGSRLTVL.

The chain combines TRBV5-1 with TRBJ1-5; TRBD1 might be the D (6 bases). Trimming removed 4 bases from V and 1 base from J, with 9 bases in between. CDR1 SGHRS and CDR2 YFSETQ come from the germline V gene. This CDR3 has 14 amino acids. CDR3 sequence reads: CASSPDSSNQPQHF. CDR3 in DNA: TGCGCCAGCAGCCCGGACAGCAGCAATCAGCCCCAGCATTTT.

This clonotype has only one observation. V gene TRBV14 combines with J gene TRBJ2-3, with 7 bases lining up with TRBD2. The CDR3 is 15 residues long. CDR1 is SGHDN and CDR2 is FVKESK in the germline V gene. V was pared by 5 bases and J by 9 bases, with 14 bases of the junction left unmatched. CDR3 protein: CASSAQAGWARTQYF. In nucleotides, the CDR3 is TGTGCCAGCAGCGCCCAAGCGGGATGGGCACGAACGCAGTATTTT.

Comments on this clonotype: The germline gene is not matched at one end of the junction; a read error may be the cause. The rearrangement uses TRBV12-3 or TRBV12-4 and TRBJ1-4; D is unclear. CDR3 length: 17 amino acids. The chain's CDR3 is CTSSLGRGDRGLEKLFF. The CDR3 DNA is TGTACCAGCAGTCTAGGACGCGGCGACCGTGGGTTGGAAAAACTGTTTTTT.

This clonotype was picked up many times. This chain connects TRBV4-2 to TRBJ1-4, with D perhaps TRBD1 (6 bases). Looked up from germline, CDR1 is LGHNA and CDR2 is YNFKEQ. V lost 0 bases and J lost 7, with 12 bases in between. The CDR3 is made up of 15 amino acids. This CDR3 reads CASSQEGGRGEKLFF. In DNA form, the CDR3 reads TGTGCCAGCAGCCAAGAAGGGGGGCGCGGTGAAAAACTGTTTTTT.

Turning to this clonotype: It may be a read error: a sequence one base away is much more abundant. The chain recombines TRBV27 with TRBJ2-1, with 13 bases aligning to TRBD2. CDR1 and CDR2 (germline): MNHEY, SMNVEV (reference sequence). V shed 8 bases and J 4 bases; nucleotides not matched to a gene: 8. The CDR3 contains 16 residues. CDR3 sequence reads: CASRTSGRRSYNEQFF. The CDR3 DNA reads TGTGCCAGCCGGACTAGCGGGAGAAGATCATACAATGAGCAGTTCTTC.